The rows below give T cell receptor beta chains drawn from one sample of a study of T cell responses to AZD1222 COVID-19 vaccine. The data were produced by immunoSEQ multiplex PCR, yet TCRdb's version contains in-frame clones alone and is incomplete. The sample has 43,000 or so clones, 90% seen once. Sequencing used peripheral blood, obtained 28 days after the second AZD1222 dose. The receptors derive from an adult who received the AZD1222 COVID-19 vaccine. CDR3s include the opening cysteine and the closing phenylalanine or tryptophan. The D gene is left open where the match is weak. Not all rows give a size; the values are once, few, many and, for expanded clones, a class.

clone size: -; J gene: TRBJ2-5; D gene: -; V gene: TRBV12-5; CDR3 protein: CASGLGQGGETQYF; CDR3 DNA: TGTGCTAGTGGTTTGGGTCAGGGGGGGGAGACCCAGTACTTC
clone size: -; J gene: TRBJ1-2; D gene: -; V gene: TRBV12-5; CDR3 protein: CASGLVGSGSGYTF; CDR3 DNA: TGTGCTAGTGGTTTGGTAGGGTCAGGGTCCGGCTACACCTTC
clone size: -; J gene: TRBJ2-7; D gene: -; V gene: TRBV10-1; CDR3 protein: CASSESGSSYEQYF; CDR3 DNA: TGCGCCAGCAGTGAGTCGGGGAGCTCCTACGAGCAGTACTTC
clone size: -; J gene: TRBJ2-7; D gene: -; V gene: TRBV2; CDR3 protein: CASRKGEGTYEQYF; CDR3 DNA: TGTGCCAGCAGAAAAGGGGAAGGGACCTACGAGCAGTACTTC
clone size: -; J gene: TRBJ1-5; D gene: TRBD1; V gene: TRBV11-2; CDR3 protein: CASSPGDRGSNQPQHF; CDR3 DNA: TGTGCCAGCAGCCCTGGGGACAGGGGGAGCAATCAGCCCCAGCATTTT
clone size: -; J gene: TRBJ1-5; D gene: -; V gene: TRBV6-5; CDR3 protein: CASNQRSSEPQHF; CDR3 DNA: TGTGCCAGCAACCAACGGAGCAGTGAGCCCCAGCATTTT
clone size: -; J gene: TRBJ1-1; D gene: -; V gene: TRBV10-3; CDR3 protein: CAISESGRMDLNTEAFF; CDR3 DNA: TGTGCCATCAGTGAGTCTGGAAGGATGGACCTGAACACTGAAGCTTTCTTT
clone size: -; J gene: TRBJ1-1; D gene: -; V gene: TRBV7-2; CDR3 protein: CASSLRMNTEAFF; CDR3 DNA: TGTGCCAGCAGCTTACGTATGAACACTGAAGCTTTCTTT
clone size: -; J gene: TRBJ2-2; D gene: TRBD2; V gene: TRBV9; CDR3 protein: CASSVGPAGPNTGELFF; CDR3 DNA: TGTGCCAGCAGCGTAGGCCCAGCGGGACCGAACACCGGGGAGCTGTTTTTT
clone size: -; J gene: TRBJ2-2; D gene: -; V gene: TRBV5-4; CDR3 protein: CASRHRVETGELFF; CDR3 DNA: TGTGCCAGCAGGCACAGGGTAGAAACCGGGGAGCTGTTTTTT
clone size: -; J gene: TRBJ2-3; D gene: -; V gene: TRBV4-3; CDR3 protein: CASSQGWTDTQYF; CDR3 DNA: TGCGCCAGCAGCCAAGGTTGGACAGATACGCAGTATTTT
clone size: -; J gene: TRBJ2-3; D gene: -; V gene: TRBV11-2; CDR3 protein: CASSLSTPGGGTDTQYF; CDR3 DNA: TGTGCCAGCAGCTTAAGTACCCCCGGGGGTGGCACAGATACGCAGTATTTT
clone size: once; J gene: TRBJ1-1; D gene: -; V gene: TRBV6-5; CDR3 protein: CASSYSNTEAFF; CDR3 DNA: TGTGCCAGCAGTTACTCGAACACTGAAGCTTTCTTT
clone size: -; J gene: TRBJ1-3; D gene: -; V gene: TRBV30; CDR3 protein: CAGGAGLSGNTIYF; CDR3 DNA: TGTGCGGGGGGGGCAGGGCTCTCTGGAAACACCATATATTTT
clone size: -; J gene: TRBJ1-1; D gene: -; V gene: TRBV19; CDR3 protein: CASSIWGVTATEAFF; CDR3 DNA: TGTGCCAGTAGTATATGGGGGGTTACCGCCACTGAAGCTTTCTTT
clone size: -; J gene: TRBJ1-1; D gene: TRBD1; V gene: TRBV3-1/TRBV3-2; CDR3 protein: CASSPPGQGVMENTEAFF; CDR3 DNA: TGTGCCAGCAGCCCACCGGGACAGGGGGTGATGGAGAACACTGAAGCTTTCTTT
clone size: once; J gene: TRBJ1-6; D gene: -; V gene: TRBV9; CDR3 protein: CASSVRSDNSPLHF; CDR3 DNA: TGTGCCAGCAGCGTGAGGAGCGATAATTCACCCCTCCACTTT
clone size: once; J gene: TRBJ2-3; D gene: TRBD2; V gene: TRBV19; CDR3 protein: CASSMGAGGSDTQYF; CDR3 DNA: TGTGCCAGTAGTATGGGAGCGGGGGGATCAGATACGCAGTATTTT
clone size: -; J gene: TRBJ2-6; D gene: TRBD1; V gene: TRBV10-1; CDR3 protein: CASSESTGLGSGANVLTF; CDR3 DNA: TGCGCCAGCAGTGAGTCGACAGGGTTGGGATCTGGGGCCAACGTCCTGACTTTC